This T cell receptor beta chain was observed in a study of T-cell reconstitution after alpha-beta-depleted transplantation in children. Overall study findings and caveats: Some patients showed high day-60 TCRbeta diversity, which derived from surviving recipient T cells and thymic progenitors. Newly produced T cells mostly provided counts and TCRbeta diversity after one year, as hyperexpanded clones declined. Several hundred graft clones that had expanded were reportedly the source of alpha-beta T cells about two months after transplant.

This clonotype is labeled as large. Its antigen is undetermined. Germline V lookup: CDR1 SEHNR, CDR2 FQNEAQ (reference sequence). Trimming left V 3 bases short and J 3 bases short, with 11 bases between. The CDR3 is 15 amino acids. For TCRbeta, the library was prepared with unique molecular identifiers. Via MiXCR, TCRdb re-called the PCR reads, giving one row per CDR3 protein. The sample has approximately 4,500 distinct CDR3 sequences, around 23% seen once. The TCR sequence derives from a boy under three years old who had a stem cell transplant for SCID, so the T cells may come from the graft donor. Sequencing used PBMCs, mostly from graft donor cells, obtained 60 days after TCRalphabeta/CD19-depleted stem cell transplant. The V gene is TRBV7-9, the J gene TRBJ2-2; no clear D gene. The CDR3 bases are TGTGCCAGCAGCTTCCCCCCCGCGGACACCGGGGAGCTGTTTTTT. Translating it yields CASSFPPADTGELFF. Supplemented by reference TRBV7-9 and TRBJ2-2, the full variable domain reads DTGVSQNPRHKITKRGQNVTFRCDPISEHNRLYWYRQTLGQGPEFLTYFQNEAQLEKSRLLSDRFSAERPKGSFSTLEIQRTEQGDSAMYLCASSFPPADTGELFFGEGSRLTVL.